What follows are 15 T cell receptor beta chains derived from one specimen sequenced in a study of cytomegalovirus exposure and HLA in healthy donors. PCR primers comprised 60 Vbeta and 13 Jbeta primers. Profiling relied on immunoSEQ multiplex PCR, and the TCRdb table lists in-frame clones only, not all of them. The table lists approximately 110,000 clones, 55% to 75% of them singletons, with under 6.5% in the top ten. The sequencing sample was made of PBMCs. These TCRs come from a woman in her 70s in good health and CMV-seropositive.

This chain uses TRBV10-3 with TRBJ2-1; unclear D gene. The germline gives CDR1 ENHRY, CDR2 SYGVKD. The CDR3 consists of 12 residues. Trimming took 7 bases from V and 10 from J, leaving 14 bases between them. The CDR3 sequence: CAIKAGKEEQFF. Here the CDR3 DNA reads TGTGCCATCAAGGCAGGTAAGGAAGAGCAGTTCTTC.

This clone was seen a handful of times. This chain uses TRBV27 with TRBJ2-5; weak D call: TRBD1 (6 bases). Trimming removed 5 bases at V and 2 bases at J, with 12 bases between. The CDR3 contains 14 residues. CDR1 and CDR2 from the germline V gene are MNHEY and SMNVEV (reference sequence). The CDR3, as DNA: TGTGCCAGCAGTCCCAGGGGTGGTCAAGAGACCCAGTACTTC. Encoded protein: CASSPRGGQETQYF.

This sequence joins TRBV30 and TRBJ2-7; D not resolved. The CDR3 is 14 amino acids. Trimming pared 0 bases from V and 3 bases from J, leaving 12 bases between. Germline V gene data show CDR1 as GTSNPN and CDR2 as SVGIG (reference sequence). Here the CDR3 reads CAWSVPPQFYEQYF. CDR3 coding DNA: TGTGCCTGGAGTGTACCCCCACAGTTCTACGAGCAGTACTTC.

The rearrangement links TRBV27 to TRBJ1-4; 9 nucleotides agree with TRBD1. Losses at the gene ends were 4 bases for V and 7 bases for J; bases not matched to a gene: 4. The CDR3 is 14 residues long. The germline CDR1 and CDR2 sequences are MNHEY and SMNVEV (reference sequence). CDR3 sequence reads: CASSWDRAGEKLFF. DNA of the CDR3: TGTGCCAGCAGTTGGGACAGGGCGGGTGAAAAACTGTTTTTT.

The gene calls are TRBV6-6 and TRBJ1-1; TRBD1 matches 10 bases. V dropped 5 bases and J dropped 10; count of bases not matched to a gene: 13. Looked up from germline, CDR1 is MNHNY and CDR2 is SVGAGI (reference sequence). The CDR3 consists of 15 residues. CDR3 DNA sequence: TGTGCCAGCAGTCACCGGGACAGGGGCGCTCGTGTAGCTTTCTTT. Translating gives CASSHRDRGARVAFF.

The V and J genes are TRBV21-1 and TRBJ1-5; the D call of TRBD1 is as the table states it, not checked on the DNA. TRBV21-1 is flagged as a pseudogene. The CDR3 has 16 residues. CDR3 DNA sequence: TGTGCCAGCAGCAAAGTTTGGCGACAGGCTAATCAGCCCCAGCATTTT. This gives the protein CASSKVWRQANQPQHF.

The chain employs TRBV18 and TRBJ1-1, with 8 bases lining up with TRBD1. The CDR3 totals 13 residues. V lost 6 bases, J lost 5 bases, and 5 bases stayed unmatched. The germline gives CDR1 KGHSH, CDR2 LQKENI. In nucleotides, the CDR3 is TGTGCCAGCTCGACAGGGGTAAGGACTGAAGCTTTCTTT. Its translation is CASSTGVRTEAFF. Full variable domain (rest looked up from reference TRBV18 and TRBJ1-1): NAGVMQNPRHLVRRRGQEARLRCSPMKGHSHVYWYRQLPEEGLKFMVYLQKENIIDESGMPKERFSAEFPKEGPSILRIQQVVRGDSAAYFCASSTGVRTEAFFGQGTRLTVV.

This chain uses TRBV9 with TRBJ2-1, with TRBD1 matching over 9 bases. CDR1 and CDR2 (germline): SGDLS, YYNGEE. J was trimmed by 1 base and V by 3 bases; bases with no gene match: 5. This CDR3 comprises 16 residues. The CDR3 coding sequence is TGTGCCAGCAGCGGTACCGGGACAGGGTCCTACAATGAGCAGTTCTTC. Translation gives CASSGTGTGSYNEQFF.

V gene TRBV2 combines with J gene TRBJ2-1, with D possibly matching TRBD2 (7 bases). CDR3 length equals 14 residues. Germline values: CDR1 SNHLY, CDR2 FYNNEI. V dropped 7 bases and J dropped 8 bases, with 18 bases sitting between them. As DNA, the CDR3 is TGTGCCAGCAAGATTCTAGGGGGGGTCTATGAGCAGTTCTTC. Translation gives CASKILGGVYEQFF.

The V call is TRBV30, the J call TRBJ1-1; 7 bases map to TRBD1. In germline, CDR1 is GTSNPN, CDR2 SVGIG (reference sequence). This CDR3 is 15 amino acids long. The V segment lost 2 bases and the J segment 5 bases; nucleotides outside the gene matches: 11. The CDR3 DNA is TGTGCCTGGAGTCCGACAGGGAATCGGAGAACTGAAGCTTTCTTT. Amino acid sequence: CAWSPTGNRRTEAFF.

J is TRBJ2-3 and V is TRBV7-2; 12 positions match TRBD2. The CDR3 consists of 15 residues. V trimming: 5 bases; J trimming: 7 bases; junction bases outside the gene matches: 7. Germline V gives CDR1 SGHTA, CDR2 FQGNSA. CDR3 nucleotides: TGTGCCAGCAGCGTTACTAGCGGGGGGTTAAATACGCAGTATTTT. This codes for CASSVTSGGLNTQYF.

This clone showed up just a few times. The chain employs TRBV6-5 and TRBJ1-5; tentative D call: TRBD1 (6 bases). V was clipped by 4 bases and J by 4 bases, with 11 bases between them. The CDR3 covers 14 residues. The germline V gene encodes CDR1 MNHEY and CDR2 SVGAGI. CDR3 DNA sequence: TGTGCCAGCAGTTCACAGGGTTGGAATCAGCCCCAGCATTTT. It codes for CASSSQGWNQPQHF.

This clone was recorded a few times. This rearrangement joins TRBV2 to TRBJ1-1; no clear D. This CDR3 has 12 amino acids. Between the trimmed V and J ends, which lost 4 bases and 11 bases, there was a span of 14 bases. Germline CDR1 and CDR2: SNHLY and FYNNEI. CDR3 amino acids: CASSALVAQAFF. CDR3 DNA: TGTGCCAGCAGTGCGCTGGTAGCGCAGGCTTTCTTT.

There are a few counts of this clone. The same CDR3 can be traced to other DNA sequences in this sample. The rearrangement links TRBV10-3 to TRBJ2-5, with TRBD1 identical over 10 bases. The J call is doubtful: the DNA matches TRBJ2-7 better. Germline-derived CDR1 and CDR2 are ENHRY and SYGVKD. The CDR3 runs 13 residues. The CDR3 spells CAINPGQGYEQYF. Here the CDR3 DNA reads TGTGCCATCAACCCGGGACAGGGGTACGAGCAGTACTTC.

The chain couples TRBV19 to TRBJ1-3, with a possible D match to TRBD1 (5 bases). Germline lookup yields CDR1 LNHDA and CDR2 SQIVND (reference sequence). This CDR3 has 14 residues. Trimming shortened V by 5 bases and J by 6 bases, and 14 bases separated the two germline ends. This CDR3 is CASSGGLGANTIYF. CDR3 bases: TGTGCCAGTAGTGGGGGACTTGGGGCAAACACCATATATTTT.